This paragraph reports one T cell receptor (beta chain). Its specificity is not known. These data belong to a study of cytomegalovirus exposure and HLA in healthy donors. The overall study: Unique TCR beta sequences numbering 95 million to 130 million came from about 179 million T cells in an earlier analysis. Study-level results: Across donors, sequencing depth was assumed by presence/absence analyses to be roughly uniform.

Germline assignment: CDR1 MDHEN and CDR2 SYDVKM. V lost 9 bases to trimming and J lost 6 bases, with 17 bases between them. This CDR3 has 14 amino acids. The PCR had 60 Vbeta and 13 Jbeta primers. The data were produced by immunoSEQ multiplex PCR, yet TCRdb's version contains in-frame clones alone and is incomplete. The sample lists some 120,000 clones, about 80% seen once, with 5% to 6.5% in the top ten. Healthy bone marrow donors made up the donors. The donors, nominally healthy at sampling, likely had unrecorded immune exposures. The TCR comes from a man younger than 45 in good health and CMV-seronegative. What was sequenced was PBMCs. This chain joins TRBV28 and TRBJ2-2; perhaps TRBD1 as D (5 bases). CDR3 protein: CASQGHLGSGELFF. The CDR3 coding sequence is TGTGCCAGTCAGGGTCACCTCGGATCCGGGGAGCTGTTTTTT.